Listed below are T cell receptor beta chains from one sample, sequenced in a study of CD8 T cells in ankylosing spondylitis. TCRdb itself ran the 5' RACE reads through MiXCR, one entry per CDR3 protein. The table has about 440,000 distinct CDR3 sequences, 17% seen once. Sequenced sample: blood, either unsorted or a sorted T cell fraction (not recorded which). These receptors originate from a male donor with ankylosing spondylitis. The CDR3 runs from the conserved cysteine through the conserved F or W. D genes are given only for firm matches. The size field is filled for only some rows; it gives once, few, many or a size class.

abundance: -; d_gene: TRBD1; len: 13; j_gene: TRBJ2-4; v_gene: TRBV20-1; CDR3aa: CSASLEGANIQYF; CDR3nt: TGCAGTGCTAGTCTTGAGGGGGCAAACATTCAGTACTTC
abundance: -; d_gene: TRBD2; len: 16; j_gene: TRBJ2-2; v_gene: TRBV4-1; CDR3aa: CASSQNLAGGTGELFF; CDR3nt: TGCGCCAGCAGCCAGAATCTAGCGGGAGGGACCGGGGAGCTGTTTTTT
abundance: many; d_gene: -; len: 14; j_gene: TRBJ2-3; v_gene: TRBV5-1; CDR3aa: CASSWGGVADTQYF; CDR3nt: TGCGCCAGCAGCTGGGGTGGGGTCGCAGATACGCAGTATTTT
abundance: few; d_gene: TRBD1; len: 14; j_gene: TRBJ1-1; v_gene: TRBV25-1; CDR3aa: CASSEWGDSTEAFF; CDR3nt: TGTGCCAGCAGTGAATGGGGGGACAGCACTGAAGCTTTCTTT
abundance: -; d_gene: -; len: 13; j_gene: TRBJ1-1; v_gene: TRBV25-1; CDR3aa: CASIQGPGTEAFF; CDR3nt: TGTGCCAGCATCCAGGGGCCCGGCACTGAAGCTTTCTTT
abundance: -; d_gene: -; len: 12; j_gene: TRBJ2-1; v_gene: TRBV5-1; CDR3aa: CASSLADDEQFF; CDR3nt: TGCGCCAGCAGCTTGGCGGACGATGAGCAGTTCTTC
abundance: -; d_gene: -; len: 14; j_gene: TRBJ1-1; v_gene: TRBV6-1; CDR3aa: CASRPFQGWTEAFF; CDR3nt: TGTGCCAGCAGGCCATTTCAAGGGTGGACTGAAGCTTTCTTT
abundance: few; d_gene: TRBD1; len: 18; j_gene: TRBJ1-5; v_gene: TRBV3-1; CDR3aa: CASSQALLIGTGSQPQHF; CDR3nt: TGTGCCAGCAGCCAAGCGTTACTGATTGGGACAGGGTCTCAGCCCCAGCATTTT
abundance: -; d_gene: -; len: 15; j_gene: TRBJ2-7; v_gene: TRBV11-2; CDR3aa: CASSPDSGSSYEQYF; CDR3nt: TGTGCCAGCAGCCCAGACAGTGGGAGCTCCTACGAGCAGTACTTC
abundance: many; d_gene: -; len: 14; j_gene: TRBJ2-1; v_gene: TRBV20-1; CDR3aa: CSAQTWRDTNEQFF; CDR3nt: TGCAGTGCTCAGACTTGGCGGGATACGAATGAGCAGTTCTTC
abundance: few; d_gene: TRBD2; len: 17; j_gene: TRBJ2-3; v_gene: TRBV2; CDR3aa: CASRPGLAGGTTDTQYF; CDR3nt: TGTGCCAGCAGGCCGGGACTAGCGGGAGGGACCACAGATACGCAGTATTTT
abundance: many; d_gene: -; len: 16; j_gene: TRBJ2-1; v_gene: TRBV4-1; CDR3aa: CASSQERRGSYNEQFF; CDR3nt: TGCGCCAGCAGCCAAGAAAGGCGGGGCTCCTACAATGAGCAGTTCTTC
abundance: -; d_gene: TRBD2; len: 18; j_gene: TRBJ2-1; v_gene: TRBV11-2; CDR3aa: CASRSGLAGDGSYNEQFF; CDR3nt: TGTGCCAGCAGATCTGGACTAGCGGGAGATGGCTCCTACAATGAGCAGTTCTTC
abundance: few; d_gene: -; len: 12; j_gene: TRBJ1-1; v_gene: TRBV20-1; CDR3aa: CSAQKGNTEAFF; CDR3nt: TGCAGTGCTCAAAAGGGGAACACTGAAGCTTTCTTT
abundance: -; d_gene: -; len: 14; j_gene: TRBJ2-5; v_gene: TRBV5-1; CDR3aa: CASSPQGGGETQYF; CDR3nt: TGCGCCAGCAGCCCACAGGGAGGTGGGGAGACCCAGTACTTC
abundance: -; d_gene: TRBD2; len: 15; j_gene: TRBJ2-5; v_gene: TRBV20-1; CDR3aa: CSAHSSGGDGETQYF; CDR3nt: TGCAGTGCTCACTCTAGCGGGGGGGATGGTGAGACCCAGTACTTC
abundance: many; d_gene: -; len: 15; j_gene: TRBJ2-7; v_gene: TRBV11-2; CDR3aa: CASSLAPTDTYEQYF; CDR3nt: TGTGCCAGCAGCTTAGCCCCGACCGATACCTACGAGCAGTACTTC